Here is one TCR beta chain with its context. Its antigen is as yet unknown. This entry comes from a study of cytomegalovirus exposure and HLA in healthy donors. Turning to the study itself: About 85 million unique TCR sequences came from HLA-typed donors in an early release.

Findings and caveats of the study: Cytomegalovirus-associated TCR beta chains were listed, numbering 150 to 200. HLA alleles were associated with 18,000 or so TCR beta sequences in a later analysis at 0.05 false discovery rate.

Unrecorded immune exposures were likely, despite nominal health at sampling. V dropped 3 bases and J dropped 0 bases, with 17 bases sitting between them. The CDR3 covers 17 residues. Looked up from germline, CDR1 is MDHEN and CDR2 is SYDVKM. It was with 60 Vbeta and 13 Jbeta primers that the PCR ran. The method was immunoSEQ multiplex PCR; TCRdb's version includes in-frame clones alone and lacks a portion of them. The repertoire holds tens of thousands of clones, with more than 80% as singletons. V and J are TRBV28 and TRBJ2-5, with D uncertain. This sequence was found in a woman under 40 in good health and CMV-seronegative. The sample was PBMCs. Here the CDR3 reads CASSFLALLQYQETQYF. Written as DNA, the CDR3 is TGTGCCAGCAGTTTTCTTGCTTTATTACAGTACCAAGAGACCCAGTACTTC.